These 15 T cell receptor beta chains were sequenced from one sample in a study of Tregs in tolerant kidney transplant recipients. The method was immunoSEQ multiplex PCR; TCRdb's version includes in-frame clones alone and lacks a portion of them. The table lists about 94,000 clones, 90% to 95% of them singletons. The sample in question was CD4+ T cells from blood, obtained before the transplant. These receptors originate from a human donor who received a combined kidney and bone marrow transplant.

This clone appeared once. V usage is TRBV4-3 and J usage is TRBJ2-2; D remains unclear. The CDR3 has 13 amino acids. CDR1 is LGHNA, CDR2 YSLEER, per germline. V was shortened by 2 bases and J by 5 bases, with 6 bases between the two germline ends. CDR3 in DNA: TGCGCCAGCAGCCAAACGACTACCGGGGAGCTGTTTTTT. Translation gives CASSQTTTGELFF.

The rearrangement links TRBV9 to TRBJ1-1; D gene uncertain. CDR1 SGDLS and CDR2 YYNGEE come from the germline V gene. The CDR3 is made up of 14 amino acids. V was shortened by 4 bases and J by 4 bases, with 14 bases between the two germline ends. The chain's CDR3 is CASSPFTGSTEAFF. DNA for the CDR3: TGTGCCAGCAGCCCGTTCACTGGGAGCACTGAAGCTTTCTTT.

This clone came up once. The chain carries TRBV18 and TRBJ2-7; D gene uncertain. Trimming stripped 4 bases from V and 4 bases from J, with 14 bases between. The CDR3 covers 14 residues. Per germline, CDR1 KGHSH and CDR2 LQKENI. The CDR3 sequence: CASSLKPEAYEQYF. The CDR3 DNA follows: TGTGCCAGCTCACTGAAACCCGAAGCTTACGAGCAGTACTTC. The full variable domain, its missing parts supplied by reference TRBV18 and TRBJ2-7, is NAGVMQNPRHLVRRRGQEARLRCSPMKGHSHVYWYRQLPEEGLKFMVYLQKENIIDESGMPKERFSAEFPKEGPSILRIQQVVRGDSAAYFCASSLKPEAYEQYFGPGTRLTVT.

This clone came up once. This chain uses TRBV14 with TRBJ2-3; tentatively, D is TRBD2 (6 bases). CDR1 is SGHDN and CDR2 is FVKESK in the germline V gene. This CDR3 has 16 amino acids. With 1 base removed from V and 2 bases from J, the gap between germline ends came to 13 bases. CDR3 DNA: TGTGCCAGCAGCCAAGTATCCGGGAGTCTCACAGATACGCAGTATTTT. It codes for CASSQVSGSLTDTQYF.

The chain is built from TRBV10-1 and TRBJ2-7, with D possibly TRBD1 on 6 matching bases. V gave up 3 bases and J gave up 1 base, with 28 bases separating them. The CDR3 spans 20 residues. CDR1 and CDR2 from the germline V gene are WNHNN and SYGVQD (reference sequence). CDR3 nucleotide sequence: TGCGCCAGCAGTGATAACGGTCCAGGGGATAAACCCTTGTTTTCCTACGAGCAGTACTTC. The encoded protein is CASSDNGPGDKPLFSYEQYF.

This chain connects TRBV9 to TRBJ1-1; 11 nucleotides match TRBD1. The CDR3 has 15 residues. J lost 4 bases, V lost 4 bases, and 6 bases had no gene match. Germline loops: CDR1 SGDLS, CDR2 YYNGEE. The CDR3 sequence: CASSITGTGGTEAFF. The CDR3, as DNA: TGTGCCAGCAGCATAACCGGGACAGGGGGCACTGAAGCTTTCTTT.

This clone was seen just once. Here the CDR3 DNA reads TGTGCCAGCAGCTTATCCCTTCAACAGGCCGGTGAGCAGTTCTTC. Amino acid sequence: CASSLSLQQAGEQFF. This chain uses TRBV7-2 with TRBJ2-1, with D maybe TRBD1 (5 bases). The V and J ends lost 2 bases and 9 bases respectively, with 17 bases between them. The CDR3 has 15 residues. Germline-derived CDR1 and CDR2 are SGHTA and FQGNSA.

The chain has TRBV5-1 and TRBJ2-3, with 8 bases lining up with TRBD1. The CDR3 extends over 15 amino acids. CDR1 is SGHRS and CDR2 is YFSETQ in the germline V gene. J was trimmed by 6 bases and V by 0 bases; bases with no gene match: 6. As DNA, the CDR3 is TGCGCCAGCAGCTTGGCCGGACAGGGAAGGGATACGCAGTATTTT. Its protein product is CASSLAGQGRDTQYF.

The J gene is TRBJ1-1, the V gene TRBV5-4; D not certain. Germline V gene data show CDR1 as SGHNT and CDR2 as YYREEE (reference sequence). CDR3 length: 14 residues. V lost 3 bases to trimming and J lost 0 bases, with 9 bases between them. This CDR3 is CASSSSVMNTEAFF. The CDR3 DNA sequence: TGTGCCAGCAGCTCCTCAGTCATGAACACTGAAGCTTTCTTT. The full variable domain, completed using reference TRBV5-4 and TRBJ1-1, is ETGVTQSPTHLIKTRGQQVTLRCSSQSGHNTVSWYQQALGQGPQFIFQYYREEENGRGNFPPRFSGLQFPNYSSELNVNALELDDSALYLCASSSSVMNTEAFFGQGTRLTVV.

The V gene is TRBV29-1, the J gene TRBJ2-7; no clear D gene. V was trimmed by 6 bases and J by 5 bases, leaving 11 bases between them. The CDR3 runs 11 residues. Germline V lookup: CDR1 SQVTM, CDR2 ANQGSEA. CDR3 sequence: CSVLTPHEQYF. In nucleotides, the CDR3 is TGCAGCGTACTAACACCCCACGAGCAGTACTTC.

This chain uses TRBV7-2 with TRBJ2-7, with TRBD1 as a possible D gene (7 bases). CDR3 length: 15 residues. V lost 2 bases and J lost 4, with 15 bases in between. Germline V gene data show CDR1 as SGHTA and CDR2 as FQGNSA. CDR3 amino acids: CASSLLQGGSYEQYF. The CDR3 DNA sequence: TGTGCCAGCAGCTTATTGCAGGGGGGTTCTTACGAGCAGTACTTC. The full variable domain, rest sourced from reference TRBV7-2 and TRBJ2-7, is GAGVSQSPSNKVTEKGKDVELRCDPISGHTALYWYRQSLGQGLEFLIYFQGNSAPDKSGLPSDRFSAERTGGSVSTLTIQRTQQEDSAVYLCASSLLQGGSYEQYFGPGTRLTVT.

Of note for this clone: No conserved phenylalanine or tryptophan ends this CDR3, so it is likely a read error. The gene calls are TRBV7-2 and TRBJ1-1; possibly TRBD1 for D (5 bases). The V gene lost 3 bases and the J gene lost 4 bases, with 9 bases spanning the gap. CDR1 and CDR2 from the germline V gene are SGHTA and FQGNSA. The CDR3 covers 13 residues. CDR3 amino acids: CASSLGGITEAFL. The CDR3 DNA reads TGTGCCAGCAGCTTGGGGGGGATCACTGAAGCTTTCCTT.

The chain employs TRBV5-4 and TRBJ2-7; a possible D gene is TRBD1 (8 bases). Trimming shortened V by 4 bases and J by 1 base, and 15 bases separated the two germline ends. The CDR3 contains 15 residues. CDR1 is SGHNT, CDR2 YYREEE, per germline (reference sequence). CDR3 in DNA: TGTGCCAGCAGCCCACAGGGGGGGACTTCCTACGAGCAGTACTTC. Translating it yields CASSPQGGTSYEQYF.

The chain recombines TRBV7-8 with TRBJ2-1; TRBD2 matches 7 bases. The CDR3 has 16 amino acids. The germline gives CDR1 SGHVS, CDR2 FQNEAQ. V shed 1 base, J shed 2 bases, and the junction held 5 bases outside the gene matches. The CDR3 protein is CASSLGVGGTYNEQFF. The DNA for the CDR3 is TGTGCCAGCAGCTTAGGTGTGGGGGGGACCTACAATGAGCAGTTCTTC.

This clone was detected once. The rearrangement joins TRBV5-8 to TRBJ2-5; D is uncertain. CDR3 length: 14 residues. Germline assignment: CDR1 SGHTS and CDR2 YDEGEE. Trimming took 1 base from V and 7 from J, leaving 14 bases between them. The CDR3 reads CASSLSHQAGTQYF. The CDR3 DNA is TGTGCCAGCAGCTTGAGTCACCAGGCCGGGACCCAGTACTTC.